The sequence of this TCR beta chain was determined in a study of T cell repertoires in cytomegalovirus infection. About this clonotype: Its matching antigen is unknown.

The CDR3 is made up of 15 amino acids. Trimming cost V 5 bases and J 0 bases; bases outside gene matches: 7. The germline gives CDR1 SGHTA, CDR2 FQGNSA. TCRdb re-called the reads through MiXCR, storing one row per CDR3 protein. This sample yields just under 500,000 distinct CDR3 sequences, of which roughly a third are seen a single time; around a sixth belongs to the top ten. The chain employs TRBV7-2 and TRBJ2-7; TRBD1 matches at 7 bases. The clonotype was recovered from a human donor in good health (CMV status not recorded). Some clones in this sample may be carry-over from other donors' samples. The starting material was cultured PBMCs, obtained from culture after CMV antigen stimulation. CDR3 sequence reads: CASSLMGQSSYEQYF. The CDR3 nucleotides are TGTGCCAGCAGCCTCATGGGACAGAGCTCCTACGAGCAGTACTTC.